This T cell receptor beta chain was identified in a study of T cell responses to AZD1222 COVID-19 vaccine (dated by TCRdb to the early 2020s). With regard to the full study: AZD1222 recipients given second doses at about 4 weeks or at about 12 weeks were pooled, since spike-specific TCR depth and breadth were not found to differ between the two schedules. TCR sequencing was performed for 230 to 250 trial participants, of whom approximately 200 were given two doses of AZD1222 and around 25 were given two doses of MenACWY control vaccine. Trial participants were enrolled by age into subgroups of 18-55, 56-69 and 70-plus years, and around 150, 29 and 61 TCR-sequenced participants, respectively, were included in these subgroups.

Measured from the cysteine to the phenylalanine, the CDR3 is 15 residues long. Only the CDR3 DNA stays, 45 bases, in frame from base 1. As encoded in the germline V gene (reference sequence), CDR1 is LNHDA while CDR2 is SQIVND. Trimming takes 8 bases from V and 5 bases from J, and the germline ends sit 18 bases apart. This clone has only a few counts. The specificity of this receptor is unknown. Base qualities were left out, and no much larger clone turns up one base away. The sample's time point label is to be understood as: baseline before first vaccination. The vaccinee samples were drawn from two UK trials, COV001 and COV002, one of which was a single-blind randomized controlled phase 2/3 trial testing AZD1222 (ChAdOx1 nCoV-19) in healthy adults. Trial participant PBMC samples were collected at day 0 and day 28 after the second dose for TCRbeta chain sequencing. Summary of the overall study and its limitations: After two AZD1222 doses, both the breadth and the depth of spike-specific TCRs were significantly higher than at day 0 and than in MenACWY recipients. Participants were mostly white British, with more females than males. The authors suggested clonal diversity may have been underestimated. Because no day 14 peak-response samples were available, repertoires were characterized only after the peak T cell response. Reportedly, close to half of the unique spike-specific TCRs recognized epitopes lying outside the regions that are mutated in the B.1.351 and B.1.1.7 variants. Conclusions about previously exposed vaccinees are limited, since just five or six AZD1222 recipients were seropositive for SARS-CoV-2 at baseline. In the small 56-69-year group, the increase in depth fell short of significance, most likely because of low power. The vaccine-associated CD4 TCRs covered the entire spike protein, and the dominant responses fell in regions 160-218 and 743-854.

The CDR3 regions of human TCRbeta chains were subjected to immunosequencing. On the study's bioinformatics: TCRs in the repertoires were compared against a reference library of SARS-CoV-2-specific TCRs that had been generated with the MIRA antigen-specificity platform. Breadth was defined as the fraction of unique TCRs that were SARS-CoV-2-associated. Depth was defined as the fraction of total T cells that were SARS-CoV-2-associated. Using the MIRA data, each spike-specific TCR was mapped to the spike region that the TCR reacts to and placed in a CD4 or CD8 class. Log10-transformed breadth and depth values were compared by one-way ANOVA with Sidak's multiple comparisons tests. As stored in TCRdb, this immuneACCESS dataset retains in-frame rearrangements with V and J assigned. A fraction of the clones does not appear; measured against another copy, unresolved V genes explain less than half of the discrepancy, and the remainder lacks a known reason. V and J calls and clone size are copied from that table; D and trimming were computed from the DNA. The sample profile shows 160,000 or so clones; 90% of them were found once. The leading ten clones occupy over 1.5% of the sample.

Sample: peripheral blood, taken on day 0 of AZD1222 vaccination. Rearrangement joined TRBV19 to TRBJ2-2; no D segment can be confidently identified. This TCR derives from an adult in good health. The DNA is as follows: TGTGCCAGTCGAGTTCAGGCCCCCTCAACCGGGGAGCTGTTTTTT. Its amino acids are CASRVQAPSTGELFF.